The text below deals with one T cell receptor beta chain. Its matching antigen is unknown. This record comes from a study of cytomegalovirus exposure and HLA in healthy donors. Whole-study results and caveats: Later analysis placed DRB1 highest and HLA-C lowest in TCR association rates, which differed by HLA locus. Confirmation in vitro established that a few CMV-associated chains were specific for CMV antigens.

With 8 bases removed from V and 0 bases from J, the gap between germline ends came to 14 bases. The CDR3 length is 14 residues. The germline gives CDR1 MNHEY, CDR2 SMNVEV (reference sequence). Amplification used 60 Vbeta primers and 13 Jbeta primers. The method was immunoSEQ multiplex PCR; TCRdb's version includes in-frame clones alone and lacks a portion of them. Here the sample spans over 80,000 clones, approximately 80% being singletons. The sample was PBMCs. This sequence was found in a woman aged 40 to 55 in good health and CMV-seronegative. The chain employs TRBV27 and TRBJ2-7, with D maybe TRBD2 (5 bases). The DNA of the CDR3 is TGTGCCAGCCGGGTAAGAGGGAGCTCCTACGAGCAGTACTTC. This sequence encodes CASRVRGSSYEQYF.